The 28 T cell receptor beta chains in this list originate from one sample, sequenced in a study of blood T cell repertoires in COVID-19. Sequencing used immunoSEQ multiplex PCR; TCRdb keeps in-frame clones, though not all of them. The profile shows about 270,000 clones, more than 75% of them singletons. Sequences were obtained from peripheral blood. Receptors originate from a man aged 40-49 years with active or convalescent COVID-19.

This rearrangement joins TRBV5-1 to TRBJ1-2; a possible D gene is TRBD1 (5 bases). Germline-derived CDR1 and CDR2 are SGHRS and YFSETQ. The V and J ends lost 3 bases and 4 bases respectively, with 19 bases between them. The CDR3 runs to 16 residues. CDR3 nucleotide sequence: TGCGCCAGCAGCTCGGCACTGACAGAGGAAGGCTATGGCTACACCTTC. It codes for CASSSALTEEGYGYTF.

This sequence joins TRBV5-8 and TRBJ2-3; 8 bases line up with TRBD2. Per the germline V gene, CDR1 is SGHTS and CDR2 is YDEGEE. CDR3 length equals 16 residues. With 4 bases clipped from V and 4 bases from J, the junction kept 11 bases outside the gene matches. CDR3 sequence reads: CASSRLAGTSADTQYF. DNA for the CDR3: TGTGCCAGCAGCCGCCTAGCGGGTACTTCCGCAGATACGCAGTATTTT.

This chain connects TRBV9 to TRBJ2-5, with 7 bases aligning to TRBD2. This CDR3 has 15 residues. In germline, CDR1 is SGDLS, CDR2 YYNGEE. The V and J ends lost 4 bases and 4 bases, in that order; junction bases with no gene match: 10. In DNA form, the CDR3 reads TGTGCCAGCAGCCCTGGGCGGGGGTACGGAGAGACCCAGTACTTC. This translates into CASSPGRGYGETQYF.

The chain carries TRBV25-1 and TRBJ2-7; 9 bases are a match to TRBD1. This CDR3 has 14 amino acids. The germline CDR1 and CDR2 sequences are MGHDK and SYGVNS. V was pared by 8 bases and J by 2 bases, with 7 bases of the junction left unmatched. CDR3 protein: CASRLGTGPYEQYF. In nucleotides, the CDR3 is TGTGCCAGCCGCCTCGGGACAGGGCCCTACGAGCAGTACTTC.

The chain links TRBV24-1 to TRBJ1-1, with D perhaps TRBD1 (5 bases). Germline CDR1 reads KGHDR; CDR2 reads SFDVKD. This CDR3 spans 16 amino acids. Trimming took off 3 bases at V and 7 bases at J, with 20 bases between the two ends. The CDR3 sequence is CATSDRGRGSDDEAFF. The CDR3, as DNA: TGTGCCACCAGTGATCGTGGGCGGGGCAGCGATGATGAAGCTTTCTTT.

The rearrangement links TRBV11-3 to TRBJ2-4, with 9 positions matching TRBD1. Per germline, CDR1 SGHNT and CDR2 YENEEA. The CDR3 runs to 15 residues. Trimming removed 1 base from V and 9 bases from J; junction bases left unmatched: 7. The CDR3 region has the DNA TGTGCCAGCAGCTTAGGGCGGGGACAGGGTCCCATTCAGTACTTC. The encoded protein is CASSLGRGQGPIQYF.

V gene TRBV7-9 combines with J gene TRBJ1-1; D is uncertain. From germline, CDR1 is SEHNR and CDR2 FQNEAQ (reference sequence). The CDR3 sequence is 14 residues long. The V end was cut by 5 bases, the J end by 3 bases, with 13 bases between. CDR3 in DNA: TGTGCCAGCAGCACCCTTGGCGGGTACACTGAAGCTTTCTTT. Amino acid sequence: CASSTLGGYTEAFF.

This rearrangement joins TRBV6-1 to TRBJ2-3, with 15 positions matching TRBD2. Looked up from germline, CDR1 is MNHNS and CDR2 is SASEGT. The CDR3 sequence is 19 residues long. Trimming removed 4 bases from V and 1 base from J; junction bases left unmatched: 9. CDR3 in amino acids: CASSAGLAGGTLGTDTQYF. The CDR3 DNA sequence: TGTGCCAGCAGTGCGGGACTAGCGGGAGGAACGCTCGGCACAGATACGCAGTATTTT.

The V gene is TRBV18, the J gene TRBJ2-5; tentatively, D is TRBD2 (5 bases). V was pared by 3 bases and J by 5 bases, with 13 bases between. Germline V gives CDR1 KGHSH, CDR2 LQKENI. This CDR3 contains 14 residues. This CDR3 is CASSPGSRGETQYF. CDR3 nucleotide sequence: TGTGCCAGCTCACCTGGCAGTCGAGGGGAGACCCAGTACTTC.

This chain uses TRBV7-9 with TRBJ1-1; possibly TRBD1 for D (6 bases). CDR3 length equals 14 residues. Germline CDR1 reads SEHNR; CDR2 reads FQNEAQ (reference sequence). V lost 5 bases, J lost 2 bases, and 12 bases lay in between. CDR3 bases: TGTGCCAGCAGCCGTCCGGGACACAACACTGAAGCTTTCTTT. Its protein product is CASSRPGHNTEAFF.

This clone was counted a single time. V is TRBV18 and J is TRBJ1-1; D gene uncertain. V lost 3 bases and J 4 bases, leaving 12 bases between the germline ends. This CDR3 region has 14 residues. CDR1 and CDR2 from the germline V gene are KGHSH and LQKENI. The CDR3 bases are TGTGCCAGCTCACCCCCCGGTTCGGGCACTGAAGCTTTCTTT. Amino acids: CASSPPGSGTEAFF.

This chain joins TRBV9 and TRBJ1-2; a possible D gene is TRBD1 (5 bases). Trimming cost V 4 bases and J 6 bases, with 31 bases left between them. The CDR3 is 19 amino acids. Germline values: CDR1 SGDLS, CDR2 YYNGEE. The DNA of the CDR3 is TGTGCCAGCAGCCCTCCCTGGGGACGTCAGTCGGACGGGACTCATGGCTACACCTTC. Amino acids: CASSPPWGRQSDGTHGYTF.

The chain links TRBV29-1 to TRBJ2-1; unclear D gene. The length of the CDR3 is 12 residues. CDR1 SQVTM and CDR2 ANQGSEA come from the germline V gene. The ends were cut back, 4 bases at V and 4 bases at J, with 8 bases in the middle. DNA of the CDR3: TGCAGCGTTGCTCGGAGTTACAATGAGCAGTTCTTC. As protein: CSVARSYNEQFF.

V usage is TRBV29-1 and J usage is TRBJ1-6; D is ambiguous. The germline gives CDR1 SQVTM, CDR2 ANQGSEA. This CDR3 is built from 13 residues. V lost 5 bases to trimming and J lost 5 bases, with 10 bases between them. CDR3 in amino acids: CSVLHENNSPLHF. Written as DNA, the CDR3 is TGCAGCGTTCTGCATGAGAATAATTCACCCCTCCACTTT.

The chain uses TRBV18 and TRBJ1-1; TRBD1 matches at 7 bases. The CDR3 is 14 amino acids. CDR1 is KGHSH, CDR2 LQKENI, per germline. V gave up 6 bases and J gave up 1 base; unmatched junction bases: 5. CDR3: CASSSTGENTEAFF. The CDR3, as DNA: TGTGCCAGCTCGTCCACAGGGGAGAACACTGAAGCTTTCTTT.

J is TRBJ1-1 and V is TRBV11-2; D not certain. The CDR3 length is 13 residues. V was clipped by 6 bases and J by 2 bases, with 10 bases between them. CDR1 and CDR2 from the germline V gene are SGHAT and FQNNGV. The CDR3 DNA sequence: TGTGCCAGCAGTCTAGAGGAAAACACTGAAGCTTTCTTT. It encodes CASSLEENTEAFF.

The chain recombines TRBV5-1 with TRBJ2-7; 10 bases are shared with TRBD1. This CDR3 comprises 15 residues. The junction had 7 bases not matched to a gene; V was cut back by 3 bases and J by 4 bases. From germline, CDR1 is SGHRS and CDR2 YFSETQ. CDR3 protein: CASSSPGQGIYEQYF. The CDR3 DNA sequence: TGCGCCAGCAGCTCTCCGGGACAGGGGATATACGAGCAGTACTTC.

The V call is TRBV12-2, the J call TRBJ2-1; TRBD1 is the table's D call, not checked against the DNA. TRBV12-2 is reported as a pseudogene. The CDR3 sequence is 15 residues long. The CDR3 sequence: CASRLRRGTYNEQFF. The CDR3 DNA reads TGTGCAAGTCGCTTAAGAAGGGGAACCTACAATGAGCAGTTCTTC.

This sequence joins TRBV30 and TRBJ1-3; D not resolved. This CDR3 is 12 amino acids long. CDR1 and CDR2 from the germline V gene are GTSNPN and SVGIG (reference sequence). V lost 4 bases and J 4 bases, leaving 8 bases between the germline ends. CDR3: CAWNRLGNTIYF. DNA for the CDR3: TGTGCCTGGAATCGCCTAGGAAACACCATATATTTT.

V gene TRBV2 combines with J gene TRBJ2-7; unclear D gene. Between the trimmed V and J ends, which lost 4 bases and 3 bases, there was a span of 10 bases. CDR1 and CDR2 from the germline V gene are SNHLY and FYNNEI. CDR3 length: 13 residues. CDR3: CASSGVEIYEQYF. The CDR3 DNA reads as TGTGCCAGCAGTGGCGTAGAAATCTACGAGCAGTACTTC.

The chain recombines TRBV6-4 with TRBJ1-1, with D unresolved. Germline-derived CDR1 and CDR2 are MRHNA and SNTAGT. The CDR3 loop spans 13 amino acids. Trimming shortened V by 6 bases and J by 1 base, and 9 bases separated the two germline ends. CDR3 amino acids: CASRSGKNTEAFF. The CDR3 coding sequence is TGTGCCAGCAGATCCGGGAAGAACACTGAAGCTTTCTTT.

The chain couples TRBV10-3 to TRBJ2-7; 8 bases map to TRBD2. The CDR3 contains 12 residues. CDR1 and CDR2 (germline): ENHRY, SYGVKD. J gave up 7 bases and V 6 bases, and 5 bases lay outside the gene matches. CDR3 sequence: CAISLLAGEQYF. For the CDR3, the DNA is TGTGCCATCAGCCTCCTAGCGGGTGAGCAGTACTTC.

This clone has a single count. The V and J genes are TRBV19 and TRBJ2-1; 14 bases fit TRBD2. Trimming removed 7 bases from V and 9 bases from J; junction bases left unmatched: 8. Germline CDR1 and CDR2: LNHDA and SQIVND (reference sequence). The CDR3 consists of 15 residues. The CDR3: CASTPTSGRAGEQFF. CDR3 nucleotides: TGTGCCAGTACCCCGACTAGCGGGAGGGCCGGTGAGCAGTTCTTC. Complete variable domain (other parts from reference TRBV19 and TRBJ2-1): DGGITQSPKYLFRKEGQNVTLSCEQNLNHDAMYWYRQDPGQGLRLIYYSQIVNDFQKGDIAEGYSVSREKKESFPLTVTSAQKNPTAFYLCASTPTSGRAGEQFFGPGTRLTVL.

The chain combines TRBV7-9 with TRBJ1-1; D gene unclear. Trimming shortened V by 3 bases and J by 4 bases, and 15 bases separated the two germline ends. Looked up from germline, CDR1 is SEHNR and CDR2 is FQNEAQ (reference sequence). The CDR3 is 15 amino acids. The CDR3 nucleotides are TGTGCCAGCAGCTTTCGTCTGTTGGCGGGCACTGAAGCTTTCTTT. This translates into CASSFRLLAGTEAFF.

V and J are TRBV7-9 and TRBJ2-3, with D possibly TRBD2 on 6 matching bases. Germline V CDR1 and CDR2: SEHNR, FQNEAQ (reference sequence). The CDR3 has 15 residues. V was cut by 1 base and J by 7 bases, with 15 bases left in between. This CDR3 is CASSLGHGGKNTQYF. The CDR3 DNA sequence: TGTGCCAGCAGCTTAGGGCATGGCGGGAAGAATACGCAGTATTTT.

The chain joins TRBV30 to TRBJ1-2; tentative D call: TRBD1 (6 bases). V shed 4 bases and J shed 3 bases, with 15 bases lying between them. Per germline, CDR1 GTSNPN and CDR2 SVGIG (reference sequence). CDR3 size: 14 residues. This chain's CDR3 is CAWMYPGADYGYTF. CDR3 nucleotides: TGTGCCTGGATGTATCCAGGGGCTGACTATGGCTACACCTTC.

For the CDR3, the DNA is TGTGCCAGCAGAGAGGAGACAGGGGGTGTTGGTAATTCACCCCTCCACTTT. Its protein is CASREETGGVGNSPLHF. The chain is built from TRBV9 and TRBJ1-6, with 9 bases aligning to TRBD1. Germline CDR1 SGDLS, CDR2 YYNGEE. CDR3 length: 17 amino acids. Trimming took 5 bases from V and 6 from J; bases not matched to a gene: 12.

This clone was detected once. This CDR3 is CASSELEIPQYF. Here the CDR3 DNA reads TGTGCCAGCAGTGAACTGGAGATACCCCAGTACTTC. The chain recombines TRBV6-1 with TRBJ2-5; no reliable D call. The CDR3 runs 12 residues. V was clipped by 2 bases and J by 9 bases, with 10 bases between them. Germline V gene sequence: CDR1 MNHNS, CDR2 SASEGT.